The TCR beta chain described here comes from a study of CD8+CD57+ T cells in acquired aplastic anemia. For the study at large: On average, sorted CD4+ and CD8+ cells gave 2.5 to 4 ug of DNA. Findings and caveats of the study: Over 25 CD8+ CDR3 sequences occurred in both the patients and the controls.

An expansion of CD8+CD57+ cells by flow cytometry had been shown in patients chosen for sequencing. By the time of blood sampling, patients had still received no therapy. This clonotype was counted ten times or more. What it binds is unknown. V lost 6 bases to trimming and J lost 4 bases, with 19 bases between them. The germline gives CDR1 DFQATT, CDR2 SNEGSKA (reference sequence). CDR3 length equals 14 residues. Genomic DNA acted as the template from which TCR beta VDJ combination and CDR3 sequence profiling were carried out. TCRdb re-called the reads through MiXCR, storing one row per CDR3 protein. This table holds about 160,000 distinct CDR3 sequences, around 48% found once.

The TCR originated in a human donor with aplastic anemia. The V call is TRBV20-1, the J call TRBJ2-7; D is perhaps TRBD2 (6 bases). Material: sorted CD4+, CD8+, or CD8+CD57+ T cells (not recorded which) from PBMCs. CDR3 region: CSATGRDFRYEQYF. The CDR3 DNA is TGCAGTGCAACCGGTCGGGACTTTAGATACGAGCAGTACTTC.